This T cell receptor beta chain was recorded in a study of CD8+ T cells in alopecia areata. Study-level background: Tofacitinib lasted 6 to 18 months, then 6 months off drug. General observations from the study: Alopecia totalis/universalis scalp especially showed more expanded CD8+ clones than normal scalp. Scalp sample sequencing also detects resident alphabeta T cells of normal skin.

Germline CDR1 reads GTSNPN; CDR2 reads SVGIG (reference sequence). V was pared by 0 bases and J by 9 bases, with 9 bases between. This CDR3 spans 12 amino acids. Extraction and reverse transcription of RNA yielded cDNA as the sequencing template. The method was immunoSEQ multiplex PCR; TCRdb's version includes in-frame clones alone and lacks a portion of them. The table records under 300,000 clones, roughly two thirds of them present only once. In regard to this clone: No antigen is known for it.

The V call is TRBV30, the J call TRBJ2-1, with D uncertain. Source: CD4+ T cells sorted from blood, taken at week 0. The sequence was obtained from a human donor with alopecia areata. The CDR3 loop is CAWSVGAIEQFF. CDR3 DNA: TGTGCCTGGAGTGTTGGAGCTATTGAGCAGTTCTTC.